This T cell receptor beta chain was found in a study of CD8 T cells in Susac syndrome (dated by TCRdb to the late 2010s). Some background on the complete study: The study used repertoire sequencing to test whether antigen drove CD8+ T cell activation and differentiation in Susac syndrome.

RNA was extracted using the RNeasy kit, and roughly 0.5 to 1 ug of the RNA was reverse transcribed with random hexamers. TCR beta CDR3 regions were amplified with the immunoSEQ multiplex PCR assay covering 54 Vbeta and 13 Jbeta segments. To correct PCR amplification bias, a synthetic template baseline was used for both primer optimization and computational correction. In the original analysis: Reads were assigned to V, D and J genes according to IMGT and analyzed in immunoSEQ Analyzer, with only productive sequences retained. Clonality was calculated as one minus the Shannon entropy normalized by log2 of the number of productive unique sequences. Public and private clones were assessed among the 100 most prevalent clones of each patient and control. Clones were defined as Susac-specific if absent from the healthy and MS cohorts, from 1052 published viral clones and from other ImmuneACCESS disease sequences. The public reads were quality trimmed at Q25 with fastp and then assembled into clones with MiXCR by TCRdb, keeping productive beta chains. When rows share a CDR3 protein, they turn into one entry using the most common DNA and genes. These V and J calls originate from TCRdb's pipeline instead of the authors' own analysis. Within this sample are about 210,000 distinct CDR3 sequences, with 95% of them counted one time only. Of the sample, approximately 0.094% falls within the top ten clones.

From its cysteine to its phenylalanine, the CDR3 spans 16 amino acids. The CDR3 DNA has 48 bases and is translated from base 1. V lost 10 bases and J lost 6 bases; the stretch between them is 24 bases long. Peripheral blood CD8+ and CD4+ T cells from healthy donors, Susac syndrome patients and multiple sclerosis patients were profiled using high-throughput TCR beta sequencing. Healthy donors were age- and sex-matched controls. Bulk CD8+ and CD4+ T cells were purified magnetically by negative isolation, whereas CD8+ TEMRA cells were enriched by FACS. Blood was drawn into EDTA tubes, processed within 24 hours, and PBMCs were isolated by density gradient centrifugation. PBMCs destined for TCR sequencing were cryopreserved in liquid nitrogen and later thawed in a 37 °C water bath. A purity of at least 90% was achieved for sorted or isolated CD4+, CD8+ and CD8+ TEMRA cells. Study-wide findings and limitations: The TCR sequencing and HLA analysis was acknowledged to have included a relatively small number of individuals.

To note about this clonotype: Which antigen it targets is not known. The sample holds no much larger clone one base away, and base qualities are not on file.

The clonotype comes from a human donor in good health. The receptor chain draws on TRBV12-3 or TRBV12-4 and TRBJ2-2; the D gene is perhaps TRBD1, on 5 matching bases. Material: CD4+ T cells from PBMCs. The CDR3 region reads CATARGFGVEAGELFF. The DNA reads TGTGCCACCGCTAGGGGCTTTGGGGTTGAGGCCGGGGAGCTGTTTTTT.